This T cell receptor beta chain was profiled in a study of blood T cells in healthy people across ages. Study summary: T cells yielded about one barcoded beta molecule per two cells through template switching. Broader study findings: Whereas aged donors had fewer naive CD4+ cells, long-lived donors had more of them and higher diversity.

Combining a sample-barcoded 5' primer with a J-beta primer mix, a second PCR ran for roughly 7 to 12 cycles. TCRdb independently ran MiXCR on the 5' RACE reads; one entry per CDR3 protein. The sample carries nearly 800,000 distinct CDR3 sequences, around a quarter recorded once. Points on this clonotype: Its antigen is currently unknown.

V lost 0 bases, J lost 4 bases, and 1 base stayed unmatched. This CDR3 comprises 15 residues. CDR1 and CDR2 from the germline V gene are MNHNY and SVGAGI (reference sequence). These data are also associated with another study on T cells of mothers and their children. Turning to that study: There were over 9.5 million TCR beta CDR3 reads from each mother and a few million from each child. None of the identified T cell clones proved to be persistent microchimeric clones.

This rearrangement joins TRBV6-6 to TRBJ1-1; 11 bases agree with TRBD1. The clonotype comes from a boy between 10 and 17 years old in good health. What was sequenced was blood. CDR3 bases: TGTGCCAGCAGTTACTCCGGACAGGGGGCCACTGAAGCTTTCTTT. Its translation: CASSYSGQGATEAFF.